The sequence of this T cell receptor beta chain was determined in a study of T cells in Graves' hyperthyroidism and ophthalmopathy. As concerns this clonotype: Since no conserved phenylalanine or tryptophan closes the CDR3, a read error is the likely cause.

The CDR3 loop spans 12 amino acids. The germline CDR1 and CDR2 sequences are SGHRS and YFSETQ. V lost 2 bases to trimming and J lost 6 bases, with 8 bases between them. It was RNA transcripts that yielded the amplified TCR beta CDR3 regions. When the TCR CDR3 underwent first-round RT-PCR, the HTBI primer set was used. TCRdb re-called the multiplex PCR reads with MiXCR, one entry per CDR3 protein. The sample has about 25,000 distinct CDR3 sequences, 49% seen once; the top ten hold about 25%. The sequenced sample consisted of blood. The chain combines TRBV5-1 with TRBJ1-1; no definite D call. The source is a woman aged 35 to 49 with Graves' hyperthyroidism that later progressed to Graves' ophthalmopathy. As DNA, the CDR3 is TGCGCCAGCAGCTTCCTAGACGCTGAAGCTTTCTCT. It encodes CASSFLDAEAFS.